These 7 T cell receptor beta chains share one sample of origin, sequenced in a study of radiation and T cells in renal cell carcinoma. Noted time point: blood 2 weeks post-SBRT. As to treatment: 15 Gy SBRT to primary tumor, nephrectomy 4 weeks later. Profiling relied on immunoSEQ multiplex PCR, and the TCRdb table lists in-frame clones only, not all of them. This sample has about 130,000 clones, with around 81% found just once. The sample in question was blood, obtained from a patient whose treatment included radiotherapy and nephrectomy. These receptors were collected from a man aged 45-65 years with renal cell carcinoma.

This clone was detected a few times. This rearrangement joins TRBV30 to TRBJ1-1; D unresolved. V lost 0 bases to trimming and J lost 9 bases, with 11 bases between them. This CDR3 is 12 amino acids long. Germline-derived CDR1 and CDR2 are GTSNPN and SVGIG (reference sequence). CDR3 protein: CAWSVEGRQAFF. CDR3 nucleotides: TGTGCCTGGAGTGTAGAGGGAAGGCAAGCTTTCTTT.

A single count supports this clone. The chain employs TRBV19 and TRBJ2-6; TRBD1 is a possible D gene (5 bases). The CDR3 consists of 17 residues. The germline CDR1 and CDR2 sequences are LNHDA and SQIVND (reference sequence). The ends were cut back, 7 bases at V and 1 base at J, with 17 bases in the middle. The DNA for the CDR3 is TGTGCCAGTACGGTCTGGGGCAGGACATCTGGGGCCAACGTCCTGACTTTC. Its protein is CASTVWGRTSGANVLTF.

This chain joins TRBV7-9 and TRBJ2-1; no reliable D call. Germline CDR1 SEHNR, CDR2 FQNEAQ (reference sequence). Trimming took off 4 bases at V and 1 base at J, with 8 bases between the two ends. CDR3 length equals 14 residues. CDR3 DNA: TGTGCCAGCAGCTCTGGGGTATCCTACAATGAGCAGTTCTTC. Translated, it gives CASSSGVSYNEQFF. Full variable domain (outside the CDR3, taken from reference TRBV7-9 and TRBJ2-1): DTGVSQNPRHKITKRGQNVTFRCDPISEHNRLYWYRQTLGQGPEFLTYFQNEAQLEKSRLLSDRFSAERPKGSFSTLEIQRTEQGDSAMYLCASSSGVSYNEQFFGPGTRLTVL.

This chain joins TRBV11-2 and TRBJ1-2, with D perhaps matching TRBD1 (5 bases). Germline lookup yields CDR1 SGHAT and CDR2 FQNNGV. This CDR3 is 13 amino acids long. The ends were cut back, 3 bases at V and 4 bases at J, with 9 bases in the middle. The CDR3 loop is CASSFDSSYGYTF. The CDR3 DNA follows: TGTGCCAGCAGCTTTGACAGCAGCTATGGCTACACCTTC.

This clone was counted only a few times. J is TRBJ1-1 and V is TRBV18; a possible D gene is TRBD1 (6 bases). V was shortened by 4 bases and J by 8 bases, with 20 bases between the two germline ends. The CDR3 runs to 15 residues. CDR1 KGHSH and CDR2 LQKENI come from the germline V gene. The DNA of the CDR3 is TGTGCCAGCTCACAGGCGGGGGGCACCAGAGCAGAAGCTTTCTTT. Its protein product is CASSQAGGTRAEAFF.

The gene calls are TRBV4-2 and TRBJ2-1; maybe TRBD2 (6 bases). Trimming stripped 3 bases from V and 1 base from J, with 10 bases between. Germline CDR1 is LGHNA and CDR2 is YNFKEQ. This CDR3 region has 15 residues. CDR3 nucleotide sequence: TGTGCCAGCAGCCAGAGCGGGCCGTCCTACAATGAGCAGTTCTTC. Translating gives CASSQSGPSYNEQFF.

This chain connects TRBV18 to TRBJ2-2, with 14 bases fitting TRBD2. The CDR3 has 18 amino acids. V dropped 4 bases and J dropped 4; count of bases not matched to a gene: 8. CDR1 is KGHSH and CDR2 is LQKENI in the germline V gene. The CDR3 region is CASSQLGLAGVSTGELFF. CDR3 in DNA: TGTGCCAGCTCACAACTGGGACTAGCGGGAGTTAGCACCGGGGAGCTGTTTTTT.